A selection of T cell receptor beta chains follows, all from one sample in a study of identical twins. TCRdb ran MiXCR on the 5' RACE reads and lists one entry per CDR3 protein. In the table there are 1.5 million to 2 million distinct CDR3 sequences, about 32% of which are singletons. The specimen was cord blood. The receptor set was obtained from a newborn girl in good health. Each CDR3 is given with its conserved first and last residue. Each record gives: clone size, J gene, D gene, V gene, CDR3 protein, CDR3 DNA. A D gene is named only where the DNA matches it firmly. The listing skips clone size in some rows; elsewhere it reads once, few, many or a size class.

clone size: .; J gene: TRBJ2-1; D gene: TRBD1; V gene: TRBV4-1; CDR3 protein: CASSQVTGAPYNEQFF; CDR3 DNA: TGCGCCAGCAGCCAAGTGACAGGGGCCCCCTACAATGAGCAGTTCTTC
clone size: .; J gene: TRBJ1-1; D gene: .; V gene: TRBV10-2; CDR3 protein: CASSANPMNTEAFF; CDR3 DNA: TGCGCCAGCAGCGCCAACCCGATGAACACTGAAGCTTTCTTT
clone size: many; J gene: TRBJ2-4; D gene: .; V gene: TRBV7-2; CDR3 protein: CASSLDGATKNIQYF; CDR3 DNA: TGTGCCAGCAGCTTAGATGGAGCAACCAAAAACATTCAGTACTTC
clone size: few; J gene: TRBJ2-7; D gene: TRBD2; V gene: TRBV5-1; CDR3 protein: CASSLAGTRKDEQYF; CDR3 DNA: TGCGCCAGCAGCTTGGCCGGGACTAGAAAAGACGAGCAGTACTTC
clone size: few; J gene: TRBJ2-7; D gene: TRBD2; V gene: TRBV2; CDR3 protein: CASMPSGAYNEQYF; CDR3 DNA: TGTGCCAGCATGCCTAGCGGGGCCTACAATGAGCAGTACTTC
clone size: .; J gene: TRBJ2-7; D gene: TRBD1; V gene: TRBV4-1; CDR3 protein: CASSPFTGTGRNEQYF; CDR3 DNA: TGCGCCAGCAGCCCCTTTACCGGGACAGGGCGAAACGAGCAGTACTTC
clone size: .; J gene: TRBJ2-3; D gene: .; V gene: TRBV7-9; CDR3 protein: CASSFPAAGSTDTQYF; CDR3 DNA: TGTGCCAGCAGCTTCCCCGCCGCGGGAAGCACAGATACGCAGTATTTT
clone size: once; J gene: TRBJ1-2; D gene: .; V gene: TRBV6-1; CDR3 protein: CASSEPADTYGYTF; CDR3 DNA: TGTGCCAGCAGTGAACCTGCGGACACCTATGGCTACACCTTC
clone size: few; J gene: TRBJ2-5; D gene: TRBD2; V gene: TRBV20-1; CDR3 protein: CSASPVRLAEQETQYF; CDR3 DNA: TGCAGTGCTAGCCCCGTCCGACTAGCAGAGCAAGAGACCCAGTACTTC
clone size: few; J gene: TRBJ1-2; D gene: TRBD1; V gene: TRBV20-1; CDR3 protein: CSARAGTGVGYTF; CDR3 DNA: TGCAGTGCTAGGGCCGGGACAGGGGTTGGCTACACCTTC
clone size: few; J gene: TRBJ2-1; D gene: .; V gene: TRBV7-8; CDR3 protein: CASGRLGNEQFF; CDR3 DNA: TGTGCCAGCGGACGACTGGGCAATGAGCAGTTCTTC
clone size: few; J gene: TRBJ2-1; D gene: .; V gene: TRBV6-2/TRBV6-3; CDR3 protein: CASSLFSEPYNEQFF; CDR3 DNA: TGTGCCAGCAGCCTCTTTAGCGAGCCGTACAATGAGCAGTTCTTC
clone size: .; J gene: TRBJ1-4; D gene: .; V gene: TRBV7-9; CDR3 protein: CASSLSQAWGEKLFF; CDR3 DNA: TGTGCCAGCAGCTTAAGCCAGGCCTGGGGTGAAAAACTGTTTTTT
clone size: few; J gene: TRBJ1-2; D gene: .; V gene: TRBV12-3/TRBV12-4; CDR3 protein: CASSLKDRPNYGYTF; CDR3 DNA: TGTGCCAGCAGTTTAAAGGACAGACCTAACTATGGCTACACCTTC
clone size: few; J gene: TRBJ2-3; D gene: .; V gene: TRBV20-1; CDR3 protein: CSARAQAGTDTQYF; CDR3 DNA: TGCAGTGCTAGAGCCCAGGCGGGCACAGATACGCAGTATTTT
clone size: .; J gene: TRBJ2-1; D gene: .; V gene: TRBV12-3/TRBV12-4; CDR3 protein: CASSLGGSAYSYNEQFF; CDR3 DNA: TGTGCCAGCAGTTTAGGGGGTAGCGCCTACTCCTACAATGAGCAGTTCTTC
clone size: few; J gene: TRBJ1-2; D gene: TRBD1; V gene: TRBV27; CDR3 protein: CASRRGQTYGYTF; CDR3 DNA: TGTGCCAGCAGGCGGGGACAGACCTATGGCTACACCTTC
clone size: .; J gene: TRBJ2-3; D gene: TRBD2; V gene: TRBV4-2; CDR3 protein: CAGSVTGTSVSTDTQYF; CDR3 DNA: TGTGCCGGCAGCGTCACCGGGACTAGCGTTAGCACAGATACGCAGTATTTT
clone size: .; J gene: TRBJ2-4; D gene: .; V gene: TRBV12-3/TRBV12-4; CDR3 protein: CASSSSLAKNIQYF; CDR3 DNA: TGTGCCAGCAGCTCGTCCCTAGCCAAAAACATTCAGTACTTC
clone size: .; J gene: TRBJ2-1; D gene: TRBD2; V gene: TRBV7-2; CDR3 protein: CASSLVPTSGENEQFF; CDR3 DNA: TGTGCCAGCAGCTTAGTCCCCACTAGCGGGGAGAATGAGCAGTTCTTC
clone size: .; J gene: TRBJ2-4; D gene: .; V gene: TRBV24-1; CDR3 protein: CATSEKEAQYF; CDR3 DNA: TGTGCCACCAGTGAAAAAGAGGCCCAGTACTTC
clone size: many; J gene: TRBJ2-7; D gene: TRBD2; V gene: TRBV5-1; CDR3 protein: CASSFSGSFYEQYF; CDR3 DNA: TGCGCCAGCAGCTTTAGCGGGAGTTTTTACGAGCAGTACTTC
clone size: few; J gene: TRBJ1-5; D gene: .; V gene: TRBV4-1; CDR3 protein: CASSKGSSNQPQHF; CDR3 DNA: TGCGCCAGCAGCAAGGGGAGTAGCAATCAGCCCCAGCATTTT
clone size: .; J gene: TRBJ2-4; D gene: TRBD1; V gene: TRBV24-1; CDR3 protein: CATSAGTGYPYERYF; CDR3 DNA: TGTGCCACCAGTGCGGGGACAGGTTACCCCTACGAGCGGTACTTC
clone size: few; J gene: TRBJ1-4; D gene: .; V gene: TRBV4-2; CDR3 protein: CASSQDTEKLFF; CDR3 DNA: TGTGCCAGCAGCCAAGATACCGAAAAACTGTTTTTT
clone size: few; J gene: TRBJ1-2; D gene: .; V gene: TRBV10-2; CDR3 protein: CASLDTYGYTF; CDR3 DNA: TGCGCCAGCTTGGACACCTATGGCTACACCTTC
clone size: .; J gene: TRBJ2-2; D gene: .; V gene: TRBV12-3/TRBV12-4; CDR3 protein: CASSFGRLGELFF; CDR3 DNA: TGTGCCAGCAGTTTTGGACGGCTGGGGGAGCTGTTTTTT
clone size: few; J gene: TRBJ2-7; D gene: TRBD2; V gene: TRBV20-1; CDR3 protein: CSARVAGRNEQYF; CDR3 DNA: TGCAGTGCTAGAGTAGCGGGTAGGAACGAGCAGTACTTC
clone size: .; J gene: TRBJ2-3; D gene: .; V gene: TRBV6-1; CDR3 protein: CASSEVVSADTQYF; CDR3 DNA: TGTGCCAGCAGTGAAGTAGTCAGTGCAGATACGCAGTATTTT
clone size: .; J gene: TRBJ1-2; D gene: TRBD1; V gene: TRBV7-2; CDR3 protein: CASRSFVRQGGGYTF; CDR3 DNA: TGTGCCAGCAGGAGCTTTGTTCGACAGGGCGGTGGCTACACCTTC
clone size: many; J gene: TRBJ1-2; D gene: .; V gene: TRBV12-3/TRBV12-4; CDR3 protein: CASSLRRVVGNYGYTF; CDR3 DNA: TGTGCCAGCAGTTTACGCAGGGTGGTCGGGAACTATGGCTACACCTTC
clone size: .; J gene: TRBJ1-1; D gene: .; V gene: TRBV4-2; CDR3 protein: CASSPGGVEAFF; CDR3 DNA: TGTGCCAGCAGTCCCGGAGGGGTTGAAGCTTTCTTT
clone size: few; J gene: TRBJ2-1; D gene: TRBD2; V gene: TRBV29-1; CDR3 protein: CSVGGTSGPKASYNEQFF; CDR3 DNA: TGCAGCGTTGGGGGGACTAGCGGCCCGAAGGCCTCCTACAATGAGCAGTTCTTC
clone size: .; J gene: TRBJ2-3; D gene: TRBD1; V gene: TRBV2; CDR3 protein: CASTLGGGSSTDTQYF; CDR3 DNA: TGTGCCAGCACTTTAGGGGGCGGATCTAGCACAGATACGCAGTATTTT
clone size: .; J gene: TRBJ2-3; D gene: TRBD2; V gene: TRBV7-8; CDR3 protein: CASRFSGTDTQYF; CDR3 DNA: TGTGCCAGCAGATTTAGCGGGACAGATACGCAGTATTTT
clone size: few; J gene: TRBJ2-7; D gene: TRBD2; V gene: TRBV2; CDR3 protein: CASSVLAGLLSYEQYF; CDR3 DNA: TGTGCCAGCAGTGTACTAGCGGGACTACTATCCTACGAGCAGTACTTC
clone size: .; J gene: TRBJ1-6; D gene: TRBD1; V gene: TRBV13; CDR3 protein: CASSSHPVGQVDSPLHF; CDR3 DNA: TGTGCCAGCAGCTCCCACCCGGTAGGACAGGTGGATTCACCCCTCCACTTT
clone size: .; J gene: TRBJ2-3; D gene: .; V gene: TRBV5-1; CDR3 protein: CASSLESDFITDTQYF; CDR3 DNA: TGCGCCAGCAGCTTGGAATCGGACTTCATCACAGATACGCAGTATTTT
clone size: few; J gene: TRBJ2-1; D gene: .; V gene: TRBV10-3; CDR3 protein: CATVSGSSYNEQFF; CDR3 DNA: TGTGCCACGGTTAGCGGAAGCTCCTACAATGAGCAGTTCTTC
clone size: .; J gene: TRBJ2-7; D gene: .; V gene: TRBV12-3/TRBV12-4; CDR3 protein: CASKQGPYEQYF; CDR3 DNA: TGTGCCAGCAAACAGGGCCCCTACGAGCAGTACTTC
clone size: .; J gene: TRBJ2-1; D gene: TRBD2; V gene: TRBV7-9; CDR3 protein: CASSLPIVTSGRATYNEQFF; CDR3 DNA: TGTGCCAGCAGCTTACCCATAGTCACCAGCGGGAGGGCAACCTACAATGAGCAGTTCTTC
clone size: few; J gene: TRBJ2-1; D gene: TRBD2; V gene: TRBV18; CDR3 protein: CASSRTSGGHNEQFF; CDR3 DNA: TGTGCCAGCTCACGGACTAGCGGGGGGCATAATGAGCAGTTCTTC
clone size: .; J gene: TRBJ2-3; D gene: .; V gene: TRBV19; CDR3 protein: CASSISPPGTSDTQYF; CDR3 DNA: TGTGCCAGTAGTATCTCGCCCCCAGGGACATCAGATACGCAGTATTTT
clone size: few; J gene: TRBJ2-2; D gene: .; V gene: TRBV25-1; CDR3 protein: CASTPGPNTGELFF; CDR3 DNA: TGTGCCAGCACTCCGGGGCCGAACACCGGGGAGCTGTTTTTT
clone size: .; J gene: TRBJ2-3; D gene: TRBD2; V gene: TRBV24-1; CDR3 protein: CATSDPTSGPPDTQYF; CDR3 DNA: TGTGCCACCAGTGATCCCACTAGCGGGCCACCAGATACGCAGTATTTT
clone size: .; J gene: TRBJ1-5; D gene: TRBD1; V gene: TRBV16; CDR3 protein: CASSQSTGSNQPQHF; CDR3 DNA: TGTGCCAGCAGCCAATCGACAGGGAGCAATCAGCCCCAGCATTTT
clone size: few; J gene: TRBJ2-3; D gene: TRBD2; V gene: TRBV6-6; CDR3 protein: CASSKGLAGESDTQYF; CDR3 DNA: TGTGCCAGCAGTAAGGGACTAGCGGGGGAGTCAGATACGCAGTATTTT
clone size: few; J gene: TRBJ1-6; D gene: TRBD1; V gene: TRBV20-1; CDR3 protein: CSARGTDRVAYNSPLHF; CDR3 DNA: TGCAGTGCTAGAGGGACGGACAGGGTCGCCTATAATTCACCCCTCCACTTT
clone size: .; J gene: TRBJ1-5; D gene: .; V gene: TRBV7-8; CDR3 protein: CASSLEARPQHF; CDR3 DNA: TGTGCCAGCAGCTTAGAGGCTCGGCCCCAGCATTTT
clone size: .; J gene: TRBJ2-5; D gene: TRBD1; V gene: TRBV5-1; CDR3 protein: CASSLAGGTGYNEQYF; CDR3 DNA: TGCGCCAGCAGCTTGGCCGGCGGGACAGGGTACAATGAGCAGTACTTC
clone size: few; J gene: TRBJ1-5; D gene: .; V gene: TRBV6-6; CDR3 protein: CASSYSSWDQPQHF; CDR3 DNA: TGTGCCAGCAGTTACTCGAGTTGGGATCAGCCCCAGCATTTT
clone size: few; J gene: TRBJ2-1; D gene: TRBD2; V gene: TRBV7-2; CDR3 protein: CASRNGGVRNEQFF; CDR3 DNA: TGTGCCAGCAGGAACGGGGGGGTACGAAATGAGCAGTTCTTC